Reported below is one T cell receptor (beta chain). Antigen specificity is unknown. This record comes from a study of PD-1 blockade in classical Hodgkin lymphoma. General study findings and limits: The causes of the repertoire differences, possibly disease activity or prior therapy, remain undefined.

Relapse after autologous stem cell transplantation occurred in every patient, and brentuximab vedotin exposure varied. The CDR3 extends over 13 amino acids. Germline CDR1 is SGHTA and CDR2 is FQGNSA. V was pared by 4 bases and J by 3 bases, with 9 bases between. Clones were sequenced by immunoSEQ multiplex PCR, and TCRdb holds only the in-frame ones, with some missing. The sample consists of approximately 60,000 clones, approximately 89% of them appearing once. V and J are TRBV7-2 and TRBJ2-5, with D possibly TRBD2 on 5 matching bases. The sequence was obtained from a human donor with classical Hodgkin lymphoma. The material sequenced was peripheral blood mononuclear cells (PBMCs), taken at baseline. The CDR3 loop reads CASSYRREETQYF. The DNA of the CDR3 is TGTGCCAGCAGCTACCGGCGGGAAGAGACCCAGTACTTC.